This T cell receptor beta chain comes out of a study of CD8 T cells in ankylosing spondylitis. Study-wide results and limits: Both synovial fluid and blood in reactive arthritis had previously been reported to carry some motif variants. Reportedly, matched ankylosing spondylitis synovial fluid was significantly enriched for disease-linked clones. Blood from ankylosing spondylitis patients appeared to carry a characteristic roughly 8-variant TCR beta motif. CD8+ cells made up the disease-linked clones, which were relatively rare in peripheral blood.

The TCR beta libraries were generated through quantitative 5'-RACE incorporating molecular barcodes. TCRdb reanalysed the 5' RACE reads using MiXCR and keeps one entry per CDR3 protein. The table has around 490,000 distinct CDR3 sequences, about 5% seen once. Trimming removed 2 bases from V and 1 base from J, with 15 bases in between. Germline loops: CDR1 MNHEY, CDR2 SVGAGI. The CDR3 is 17 residues long. This clonotype showed up many times. The antigen remains undetermined. The rearrangement joins TRBV6-5 to TRBJ1-5; D gene uncertain. The sample was blood, either unsorted or a sorted T cell fraction (not recorded which). The TCR originated in a male donor with ankylosing spondylitis. CDR3 sequence: CASSYRTPQQSNQPQHF. For the CDR3, the DNA is TGTGCCAGCAGTTACCGGACCCCGCAGCAAAGCAATCAGCCCCAGCATTTT.